This T cell receptor (beta chain) stems from a study of blood T cell repertoires in COVID-19. Study details: Some COVID-19 samples were acute and others convalescent; all came from the United States, Italy and Spain. Sample material is recorded as cDNA or gDNA derived from T cells, B-cell-depleted T cells, or PBMCs.

Methods used by the authors: From reference gene primer amplification, estimates of nucleated cell counts were derived. TCRdb's table, derived via immunoSEQ multiplex PCR, lists solely in-frame clones and lacks some. D and trimming come from the DNA, and the V and J calls and clone size come from that table. The sample has 300,000 to 450,000 clones, 85% seen once; the top ten hold roughly 3.4%. The CDR3 sequence is 19 residues long. Unmatched junction bases numbered 13, after V lost 1 base and J lost 0 bases. Germline V gene lookup returns CDR1 LGHNT and CDR2 FRNRAP. This clone was detected ten times or more. This sample includes further DNA sequences coding for the same CDR3.

Sequencing was carried out using peripheral blood. The chain has TRBV12-5 and TRBJ2-7; 9 nucleotides line up with TRBD2. The receptor was derived from a woman under 30 with acute or convalescent COVID-19. CDR3 sequence (DNA): TGTGCTAGTGGTTTGGGTGGCGGGAGGGGGCTTCAGGGCTCCTACGAGCAGTACTTC. The encoded protein is CASGLGGGRGLQGSYEQYF.